The present T cell receptor beta chain was sequenced within a study of T cells in Graves' hyperthyroidism and ophthalmopathy. Study-wide points: Ophthalmopathy and stable hyperthyroidism were told apart by a 13 V-J model.

The CDR3 totals 13 residues. In germline, CDR1 is MDHEN, CDR2 SYDVKM. V lost 1 base and J 0 bases, leaving 3 bases between the germline ends. Researchers amplified the TCR beta CDR3 regions from RNA transcripts. Carried out on the TCR CDR3, a first-round RT-PCR used the HTBI primer set. Via MiXCR, TCRdb re-called the multiplex PCR reads, giving one row per CDR3 protein. The sample lists around 290,000 distinct CDR3 sequences, 10% to 15% occurring once. This clonotype was counted at least ten times. The antigen is undetermined. The sequence came from a woman in her 30s with Graves' hyperthyroidism that later progressed to Graves' ophthalmopathy. The chain employs TRBV28 and TRBJ1-1; D gene ambiguous. Specimen: blood. CDR3 sequence (DNA): TGTGCCAGCAGTTTATTGGTGAACACTGAAGCTTTCTTT. Protein sequence: CASSLLVNTEAFF.